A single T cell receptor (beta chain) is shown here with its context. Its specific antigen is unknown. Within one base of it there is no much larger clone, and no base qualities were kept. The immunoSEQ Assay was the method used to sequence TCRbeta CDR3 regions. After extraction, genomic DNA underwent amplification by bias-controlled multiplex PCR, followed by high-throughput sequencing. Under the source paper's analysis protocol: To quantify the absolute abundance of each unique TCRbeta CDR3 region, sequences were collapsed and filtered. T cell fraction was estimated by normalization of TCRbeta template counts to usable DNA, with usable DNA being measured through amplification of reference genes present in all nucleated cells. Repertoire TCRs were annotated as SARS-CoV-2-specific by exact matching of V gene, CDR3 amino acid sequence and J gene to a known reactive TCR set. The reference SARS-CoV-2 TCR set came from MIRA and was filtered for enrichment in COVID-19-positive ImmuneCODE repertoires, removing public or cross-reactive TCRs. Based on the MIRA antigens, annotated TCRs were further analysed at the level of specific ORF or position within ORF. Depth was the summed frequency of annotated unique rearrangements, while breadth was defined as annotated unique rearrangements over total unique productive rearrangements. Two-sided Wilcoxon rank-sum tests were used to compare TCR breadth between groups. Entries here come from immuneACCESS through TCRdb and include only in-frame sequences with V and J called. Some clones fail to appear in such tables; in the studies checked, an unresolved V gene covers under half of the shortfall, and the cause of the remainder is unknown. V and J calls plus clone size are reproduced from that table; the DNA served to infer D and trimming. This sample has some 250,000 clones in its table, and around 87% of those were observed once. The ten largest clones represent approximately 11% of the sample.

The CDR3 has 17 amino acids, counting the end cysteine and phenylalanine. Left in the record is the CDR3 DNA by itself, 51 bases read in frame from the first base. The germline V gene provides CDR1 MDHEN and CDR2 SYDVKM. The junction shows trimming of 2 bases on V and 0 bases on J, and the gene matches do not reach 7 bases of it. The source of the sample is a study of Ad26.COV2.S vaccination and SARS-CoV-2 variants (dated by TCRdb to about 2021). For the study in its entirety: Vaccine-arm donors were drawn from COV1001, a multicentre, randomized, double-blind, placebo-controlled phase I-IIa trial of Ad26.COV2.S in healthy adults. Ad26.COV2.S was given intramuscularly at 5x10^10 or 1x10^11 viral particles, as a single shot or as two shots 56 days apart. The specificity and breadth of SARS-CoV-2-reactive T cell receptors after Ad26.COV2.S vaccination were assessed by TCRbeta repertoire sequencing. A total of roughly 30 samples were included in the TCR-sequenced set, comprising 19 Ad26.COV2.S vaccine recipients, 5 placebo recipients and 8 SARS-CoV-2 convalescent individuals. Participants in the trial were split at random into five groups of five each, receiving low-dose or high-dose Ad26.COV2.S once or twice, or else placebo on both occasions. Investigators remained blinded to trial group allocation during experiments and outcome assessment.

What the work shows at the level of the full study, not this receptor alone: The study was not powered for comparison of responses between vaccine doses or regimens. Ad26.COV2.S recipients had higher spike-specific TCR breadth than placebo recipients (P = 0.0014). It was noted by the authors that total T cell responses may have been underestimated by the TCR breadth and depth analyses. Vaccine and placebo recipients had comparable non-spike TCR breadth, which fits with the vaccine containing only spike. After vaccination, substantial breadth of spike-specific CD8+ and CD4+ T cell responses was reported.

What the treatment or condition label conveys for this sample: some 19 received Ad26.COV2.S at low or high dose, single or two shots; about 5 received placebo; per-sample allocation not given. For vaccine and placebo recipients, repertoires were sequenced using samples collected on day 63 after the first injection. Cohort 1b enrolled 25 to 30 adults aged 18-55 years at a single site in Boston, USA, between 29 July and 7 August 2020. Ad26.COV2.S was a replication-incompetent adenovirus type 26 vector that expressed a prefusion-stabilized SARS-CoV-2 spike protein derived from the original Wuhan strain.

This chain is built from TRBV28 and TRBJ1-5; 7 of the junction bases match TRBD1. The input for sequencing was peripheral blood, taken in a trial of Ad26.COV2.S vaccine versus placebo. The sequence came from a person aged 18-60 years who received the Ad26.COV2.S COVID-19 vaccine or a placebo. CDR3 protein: CASSLVGTGASNQPQHF. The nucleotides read TGTGCCAGCAGTTTAGTCGGAACAGGGGCTAGCAATCAGCCCCAGCATTTT.